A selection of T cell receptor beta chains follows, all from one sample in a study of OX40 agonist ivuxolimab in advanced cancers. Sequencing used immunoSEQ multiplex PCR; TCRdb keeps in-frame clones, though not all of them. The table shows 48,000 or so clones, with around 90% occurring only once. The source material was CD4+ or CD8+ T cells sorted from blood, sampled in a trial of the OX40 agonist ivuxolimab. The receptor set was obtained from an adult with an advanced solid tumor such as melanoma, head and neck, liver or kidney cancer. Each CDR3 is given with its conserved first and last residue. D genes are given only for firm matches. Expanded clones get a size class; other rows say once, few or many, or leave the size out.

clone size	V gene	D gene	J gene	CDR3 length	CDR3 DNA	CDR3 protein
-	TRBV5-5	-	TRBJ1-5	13	TGTGCCAGCAGCTTGTCCGCGGGTCAGCCCCAGCATTTT	CASSLSAGQPQHF
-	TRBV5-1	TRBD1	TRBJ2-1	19	TGCGCCAGCAGCCGGACAGGGGGTCCCTTTGGAGGGGGCGACGATGAGCAGTTCTTC	CASSRTGGPFGGGDDEQFF
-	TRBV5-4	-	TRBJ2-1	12	TGTGCCAGCAGCTTACTGACAAATGAGCAGTTCTTC	CASSLLTNEQFF
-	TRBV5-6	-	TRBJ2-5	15	TGTGCCAGCAGCTTGGGGACAGTCCTCCAAGAGACCCAGTACTTC	CASSLGTVLQETQYF
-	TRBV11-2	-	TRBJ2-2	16	TGTGCCAGCAGCTTAGCCAGGGAATTTAACACCGGGGAGCTGTTTTTT	CASSLAREFNTGELFF
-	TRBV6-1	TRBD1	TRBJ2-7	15	TGTGCCAGCAGTGAAATGGACAGGGGGTCGTACGAGCAGTACTTC	CASSEMDRGSYEQYF
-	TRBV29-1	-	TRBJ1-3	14	TGCAGCGTTCTACAGGGAGACTCTGGAAACACCATATATTTT	CSVLQGDSGNTIYF
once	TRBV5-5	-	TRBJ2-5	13	TGTGCCAGCACCTGGGGGCACCAAGAGACCCAGTACTTC	CASTWGHQETQYF
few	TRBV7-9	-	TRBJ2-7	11	TGTGCCAGCAGCTCAGCCTACGAGCAGTACTTC	CASSSAYEQYF
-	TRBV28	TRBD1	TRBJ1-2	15	TGTGCCAGCAGTCCCCCGGGACAGCCGAGGGATGGCTACACCTTC	CASSPPGQPRDGYTF
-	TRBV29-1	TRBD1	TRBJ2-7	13	TGCAGCGTTGGGGACAGGGTATCCTTTTTCGGGTACTTC	CSVGDRVSFFGYF
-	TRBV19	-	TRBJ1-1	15	TGTGCCAGTAGTATCTCGGCGGGGAGGCCAACTGAAGCTTTCTTT	CASSISAGRPTEAFF
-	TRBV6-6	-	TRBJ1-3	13	TGTGCCAGCAGTACAGAGCCTGGAAACACCATATATTTT	CASSTEPGNTIYF
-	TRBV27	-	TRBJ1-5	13	TGTGCCAGCAGTTTAGGTAGCAATCAGCCCCAGCATTTT	CASSLGSNQPQHF
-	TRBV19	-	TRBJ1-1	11	TGTGCCAGTAGTATCCGGGTTGAAGCTTTCTTT	CASSIRVEAFF
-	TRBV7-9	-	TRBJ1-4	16	TGTGCCAGCAGCTTATCGTCCGGGTGGGCTAATGAAAAACTGTTTTTT	CASSLSSGWANEKLFF
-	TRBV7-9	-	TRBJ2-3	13	TGTGCCAGCGAGGCGTTACTGTCGGATACGCAGTATTTT	CASEALLSDTQYF
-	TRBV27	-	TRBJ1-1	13	TGTGCCAGCAGTTTCCAGAGGAACACTGAAGCTTTCTTT	CASSFQRNTEAFF
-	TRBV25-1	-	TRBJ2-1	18	TGTGCCAGCAGTGGCTTGTTTTTTGAGCAGGGGTCCTACAATGAGCAGTTCTTC	CASSGLFFEQGSYNEQFF
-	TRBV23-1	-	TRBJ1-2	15	TGCGCCCTGGGACCAAGAGGGATCTCTAACTATGGCTACACCTTC	CALGPRGISNYGYTF
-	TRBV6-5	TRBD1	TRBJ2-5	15	TGTGCCAGCAGTTACTCCGGGACAGGGCCAGAGACCCAGTACTTC	CASSYSGTGPETQYF
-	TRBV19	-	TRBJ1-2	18	TGTGCCAGTAGTATAGATCTGGCACAGGGAGGGTTGAACTATGGCTACACCTTC	CASSIDLAQGGLNYGYTF
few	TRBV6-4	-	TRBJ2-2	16	TGTGCCAGCAGTGACTCGGAGGGGGGAGAGACCGGGGAGCTGTTTTTT	CASSDSEGGETGELFF
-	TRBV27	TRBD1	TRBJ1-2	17	TGTGCCAGCAGTTTATCCGGGACAGGCCTTACTAACTATGGCTACACCTTC	CASSLSGTGLTNYGYTF
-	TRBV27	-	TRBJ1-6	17	TGTGCCAGCAGTCCTAACATCGACAGTGTCTATAATTCACCCCTCCACTTT	CASSPNIDSVYNSPLHF
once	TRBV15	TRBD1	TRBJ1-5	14	TGTGCCACCAGCGGATCAGGGGGTCATCAGCCCCAGCATTTT	CATSGSGGHQPQHF
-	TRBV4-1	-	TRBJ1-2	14	TGCGCCAGCAGCCAAGATCTGGGTCCTTATGGCTACACCTTC	CASSQDLGPYGYTF
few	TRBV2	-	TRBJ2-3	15	TGTGCCAGCAGTGAAAGGGGGGGTCAGGTAGATACGCAGTATTTT	CASSERGGQVDTQYF
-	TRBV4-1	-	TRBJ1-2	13	TGCGCCAGCAGCCCGGACATTGACTATGGCTACACCTTC	CASSPDIDYGYTF
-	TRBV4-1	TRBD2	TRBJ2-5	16	TGCGCCAGCAGCCAAGAGGGTGGCGGGGGGGAGTTGACCCAGTACTTC	CASSQEGGGGELTQYF
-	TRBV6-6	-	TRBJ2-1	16	TGTGCCAGCGGTACAATCAGTAGGGGGGGCCCCAATGAGCAGTTCTTC	CASGTISRGGPNEQFF
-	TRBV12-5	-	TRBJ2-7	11	TGTGCTAGTGGTTTATACGGCGAGCAGTACTTC	CASGLYGEQYF
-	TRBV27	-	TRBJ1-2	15	TGTGCCAGCAGTTGGGGCCCGCAATCAGCCTATGGCTACACCTTC	CASSWGPQSAYGYTF
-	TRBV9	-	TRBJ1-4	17	TGTGCCAGCAGCGTAGACTCCCGTGGGCCCTTCCCTGAAAAACTGTTTTTT	CASSVDSRGPFPEKLFF
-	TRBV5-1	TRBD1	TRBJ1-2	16	TGCGCCAGCAGTCGCCCGAGACAGGGTGCCTTCGATGGCTACACCTTC	CASSRPRQGAFDGYTF
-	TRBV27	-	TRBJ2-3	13	TGTGCCAGCAGTTTAGGCCCCACAGATACGCAGTATTTT	CASSLGPTDTQYF
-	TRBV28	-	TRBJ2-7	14	TGTGCCAGCAGTTTTGGCCAGGGTCTCTACGAGCAGTACTTC	CASSFGQGLYEQYF
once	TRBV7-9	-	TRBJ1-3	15	TGTGCCAGCAGCTGGAACACAGGGCCCCTCAACACCATATATTTT	CASSWNTGPLNTIYF
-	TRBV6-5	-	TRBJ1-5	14	TGTGCCAGCAGGCTCCTGAATAGCAATCAGCCCCAGCATTTT	CASRLLNSNQPQHF
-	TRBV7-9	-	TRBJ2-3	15	TGTGCCAGCAGCTTAGCACGTTTCGGGGAGGATACGCAGTATTTT	CASSLARFGEDTQYF
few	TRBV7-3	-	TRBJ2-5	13	TGTGCCAGCAGCTTAAACGGGGAAGAGACCCAGTACTTC	CASSLNGEETQYF
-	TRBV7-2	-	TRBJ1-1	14	TGTGCCAGCAGCTTAGAGAGGACTGGAACTGAAGCTTTCTTT	CASSLERTGTEAFF
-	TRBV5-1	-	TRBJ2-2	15	TGCGCCAGCAGCTTAGACGGGGTGGCCACCGGGGAGCTGTTTTTT	CASSLDGVATGELFF
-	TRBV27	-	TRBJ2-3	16	TGTGCCAGCAGTCCACAGGGAGCGTTTAGCACAGATACGCAGTATTTT	CASSPQGAFSTDTQYF
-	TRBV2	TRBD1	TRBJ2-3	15	TGTGCCAGCAGTCCGGGACAGGGGGCTACAGATACGCAGTATTTT	CASSPGQGATDTQYF
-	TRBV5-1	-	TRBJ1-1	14	TGCGCCAGCAGCTCGGTGGGTCCGAACACTGAAGCTTTCTTT	CASSSVGPNTEAFF
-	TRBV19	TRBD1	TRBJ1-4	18	TGTGCCAGTAGTTTACCCCGACAGGGGGCGCGCGCTAATGAAAAACTGTTTTTT	CASSLPRQGARANEKLFF
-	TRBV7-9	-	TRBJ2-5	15	TGTGCCAGCAGCTTAGATGTGGGGGGAGAAGAGACCCAGTACTTC	CASSLDVGGEETQYF